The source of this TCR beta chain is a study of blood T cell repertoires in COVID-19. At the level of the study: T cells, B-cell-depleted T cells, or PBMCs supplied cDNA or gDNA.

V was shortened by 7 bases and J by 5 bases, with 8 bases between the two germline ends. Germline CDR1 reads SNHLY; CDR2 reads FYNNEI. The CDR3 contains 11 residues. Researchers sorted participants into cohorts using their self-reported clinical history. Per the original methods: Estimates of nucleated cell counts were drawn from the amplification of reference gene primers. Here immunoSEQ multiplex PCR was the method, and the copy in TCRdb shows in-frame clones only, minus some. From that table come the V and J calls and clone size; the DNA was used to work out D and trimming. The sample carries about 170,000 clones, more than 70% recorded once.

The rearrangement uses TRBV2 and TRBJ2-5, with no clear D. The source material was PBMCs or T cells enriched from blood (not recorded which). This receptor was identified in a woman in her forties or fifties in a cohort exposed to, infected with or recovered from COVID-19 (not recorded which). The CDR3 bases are TGTGCCAGCACCGACGGGGAGACCCAGTACTTC. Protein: CASTDGETQYF. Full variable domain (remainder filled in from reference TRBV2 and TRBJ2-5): EPEVTQTPSHQVTQMGQEVILRCVPISNHLYFYWYRQILGQKVEFLVSFYNNEISEKSEIFDDQFSVERPDGSNFTLKIRSTKLEDSAMYFCASTDGETQYFGPGTRLLVL.